The clone carrying this T cell receptor (beta chain) occurred a few times. What it binds is not known. This entry belongs to a study of T-cell memory formation after mild COVID-19. Whole-study context: TCR clusters showed largely donor specificity. Broader study findings: Clones shrinking between day 15 and 85 showed a balanced CD4/CD8 split, and those that grew later tilted toward CD4+. Mostly located in CM and EM were contracting CD4+ clones, with contracting CD8+ clones located in EMRA.

Trimming shortened V by 5 bases and J by 8 bases, and 15 bases separated the two germline ends. Germline V gives CDR1 DFQATT, CDR2 SNEGSKA (reference sequence). There are 13 residues in the CDR3. One entry per CDR3 protein results from TCRdb running MiXCR on the 5' RACE reads. Here the sample spans approximately 100,000 distinct CDR3 sequences, around 10% being singletons. Material: PBMCs or a T cell subset sorted from them (not recorded which). The receptor's source is a man aged 18 to 30 who had mild COVID-19 (a few samples of this study predate the infection). Cell type and time point are not known. The V call is TRBV20-1, the J call TRBJ1-4, with no clear D. CDR3 region: CSASFGDEEKLFF. The CDR3 nucleotides are TGCAGTGCTTCATTCGGAGATGAGGAAAAACTGTTTTTT.